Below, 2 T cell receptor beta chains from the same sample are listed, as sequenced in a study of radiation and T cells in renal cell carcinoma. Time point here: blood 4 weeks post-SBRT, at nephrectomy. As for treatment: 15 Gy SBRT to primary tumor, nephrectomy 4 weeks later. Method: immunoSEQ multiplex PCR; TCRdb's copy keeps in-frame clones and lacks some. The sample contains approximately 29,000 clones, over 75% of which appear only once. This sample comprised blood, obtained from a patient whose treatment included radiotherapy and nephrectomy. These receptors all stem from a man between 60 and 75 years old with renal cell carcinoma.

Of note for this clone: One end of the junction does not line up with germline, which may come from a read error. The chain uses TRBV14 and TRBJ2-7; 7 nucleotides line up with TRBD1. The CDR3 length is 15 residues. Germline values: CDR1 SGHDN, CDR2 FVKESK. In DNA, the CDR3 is TGTGCCAGCAGCAAAGACAGGGTCAGCTCCTACGAGCAGTACTTC. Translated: CASSKDRVSSYEQYF.

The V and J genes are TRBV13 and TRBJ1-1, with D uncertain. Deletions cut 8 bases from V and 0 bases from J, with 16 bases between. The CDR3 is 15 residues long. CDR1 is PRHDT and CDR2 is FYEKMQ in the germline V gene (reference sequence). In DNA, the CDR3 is TGTGCCAGCGGTACGGCCCCAGCCTTGAACACTGAAGCTTTCTTT. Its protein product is CASGTAPALNTEAFF.